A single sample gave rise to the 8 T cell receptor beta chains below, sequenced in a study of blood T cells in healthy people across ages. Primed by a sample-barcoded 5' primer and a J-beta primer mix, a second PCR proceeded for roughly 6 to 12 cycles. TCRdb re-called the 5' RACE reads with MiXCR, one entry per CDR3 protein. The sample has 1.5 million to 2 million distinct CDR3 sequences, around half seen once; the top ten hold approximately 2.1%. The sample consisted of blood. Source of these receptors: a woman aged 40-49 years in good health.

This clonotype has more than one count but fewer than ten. CDR3 sequence (DNA): TGTGCCAGCAGTTTTTCCCAAAATCAGCCCCAGCATTTT. It yields the protein CASSFSQNQPQHF. The chain is built from TRBV12-3 or TRBV12-4 and TRBJ1-5; unclear D gene. Trimming removed 3 bases at V and 4 bases at J, with 7 bases between. CDR3 length: 13 amino acids.

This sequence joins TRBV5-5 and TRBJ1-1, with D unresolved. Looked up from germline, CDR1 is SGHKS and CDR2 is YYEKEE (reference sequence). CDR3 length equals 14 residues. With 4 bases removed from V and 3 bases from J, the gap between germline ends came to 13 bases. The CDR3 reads CASSTLTDYTEAFF. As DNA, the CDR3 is TGTGCCAGCAGCACCCTCACGGACTACACTGAAGCTTTCTTT.

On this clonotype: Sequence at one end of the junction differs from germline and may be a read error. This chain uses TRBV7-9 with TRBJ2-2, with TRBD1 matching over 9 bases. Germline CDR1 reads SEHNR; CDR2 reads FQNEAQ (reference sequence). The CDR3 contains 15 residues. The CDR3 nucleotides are TGTGCCAGCACCCGTGGGACAGGGAACTCCGGGGAGCTGTTTTTT. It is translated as CASTRGTGNSGELFF.

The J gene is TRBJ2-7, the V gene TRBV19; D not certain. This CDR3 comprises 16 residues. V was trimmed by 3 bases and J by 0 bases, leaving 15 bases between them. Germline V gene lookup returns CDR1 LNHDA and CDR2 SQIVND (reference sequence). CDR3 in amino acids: CASSIRADGYSYEQYF. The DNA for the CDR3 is TGTGCCAGTAGTATCAGAGCCGACGGGTACTCCTACGAGCAGTACTTC.

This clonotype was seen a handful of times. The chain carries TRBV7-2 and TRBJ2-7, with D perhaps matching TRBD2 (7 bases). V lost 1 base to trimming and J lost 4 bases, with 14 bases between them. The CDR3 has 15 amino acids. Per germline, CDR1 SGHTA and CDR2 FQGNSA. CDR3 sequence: CASSLGGGALYEQYF. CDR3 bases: TGTGCCAGCAGCTTAGGCGGGGGCGCGTTGTACGAGCAGTACTTC.

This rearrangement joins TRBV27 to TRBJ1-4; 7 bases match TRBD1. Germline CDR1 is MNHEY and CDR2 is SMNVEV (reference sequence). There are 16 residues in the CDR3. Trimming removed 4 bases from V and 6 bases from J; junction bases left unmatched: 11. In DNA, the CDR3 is TGTGCCAGCAGTTCTATCCGACAGGGAGCCTATGAAAAACTGTTTTTT. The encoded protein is CASSSIRQGAYEKLFF.

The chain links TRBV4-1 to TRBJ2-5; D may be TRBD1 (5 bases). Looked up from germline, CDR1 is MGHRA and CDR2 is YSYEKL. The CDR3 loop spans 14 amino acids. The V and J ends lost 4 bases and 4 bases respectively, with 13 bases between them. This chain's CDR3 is CASSPEGAPETQYF. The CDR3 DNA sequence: TGCGCCAGCAGCCCCGAAGGGGCCCCAGAGACCCAGTACTTC.

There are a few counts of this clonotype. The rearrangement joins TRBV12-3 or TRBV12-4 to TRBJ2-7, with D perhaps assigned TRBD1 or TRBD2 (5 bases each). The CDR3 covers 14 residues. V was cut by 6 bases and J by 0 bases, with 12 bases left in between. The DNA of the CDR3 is TGTGCCAGCAGATCGGGACGCAGCTCCTACGAGCAGTACTTC. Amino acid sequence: CASRSGRSSYEQYF.